This paragraph reports one T cell receptor beta chain. This record belongs to a study of tissue T cells after allogeneic stem cell transplantation. Unmatched junction bases numbered 4, after V lost 2 bases and J lost 0 bases. Germline V lookup: CDR1 SGHNT, CDR2 YYREEE (reference sequence). The CDR3 loop spans 16 amino acids. GI sites, liver, skin and spleen were taken after median 9.75 post-mortem hours. Clones were read by immunoSEQ multiplex PCR, and TCRdb kept only the in-frame ones, dropping some. This sample has about 10,000 clones; approximately 65% occur once, and the top ten carry around 28%. The receptor was isolated from a male donor aged 60 or over with lung cancer. Sample: tissue from the stomach, taken at autopsy. The genes are TRBV5-4 and TRBJ1-4; 7 bases are a match to TRBD1. Here the CDR3 DNA reads TGTGCCAGCAGCTTAAAGACAGGGACAACTAATGAAAAACTGTTTTTT. Amino acid sequence: CASSLKTGTTNEKLFF.